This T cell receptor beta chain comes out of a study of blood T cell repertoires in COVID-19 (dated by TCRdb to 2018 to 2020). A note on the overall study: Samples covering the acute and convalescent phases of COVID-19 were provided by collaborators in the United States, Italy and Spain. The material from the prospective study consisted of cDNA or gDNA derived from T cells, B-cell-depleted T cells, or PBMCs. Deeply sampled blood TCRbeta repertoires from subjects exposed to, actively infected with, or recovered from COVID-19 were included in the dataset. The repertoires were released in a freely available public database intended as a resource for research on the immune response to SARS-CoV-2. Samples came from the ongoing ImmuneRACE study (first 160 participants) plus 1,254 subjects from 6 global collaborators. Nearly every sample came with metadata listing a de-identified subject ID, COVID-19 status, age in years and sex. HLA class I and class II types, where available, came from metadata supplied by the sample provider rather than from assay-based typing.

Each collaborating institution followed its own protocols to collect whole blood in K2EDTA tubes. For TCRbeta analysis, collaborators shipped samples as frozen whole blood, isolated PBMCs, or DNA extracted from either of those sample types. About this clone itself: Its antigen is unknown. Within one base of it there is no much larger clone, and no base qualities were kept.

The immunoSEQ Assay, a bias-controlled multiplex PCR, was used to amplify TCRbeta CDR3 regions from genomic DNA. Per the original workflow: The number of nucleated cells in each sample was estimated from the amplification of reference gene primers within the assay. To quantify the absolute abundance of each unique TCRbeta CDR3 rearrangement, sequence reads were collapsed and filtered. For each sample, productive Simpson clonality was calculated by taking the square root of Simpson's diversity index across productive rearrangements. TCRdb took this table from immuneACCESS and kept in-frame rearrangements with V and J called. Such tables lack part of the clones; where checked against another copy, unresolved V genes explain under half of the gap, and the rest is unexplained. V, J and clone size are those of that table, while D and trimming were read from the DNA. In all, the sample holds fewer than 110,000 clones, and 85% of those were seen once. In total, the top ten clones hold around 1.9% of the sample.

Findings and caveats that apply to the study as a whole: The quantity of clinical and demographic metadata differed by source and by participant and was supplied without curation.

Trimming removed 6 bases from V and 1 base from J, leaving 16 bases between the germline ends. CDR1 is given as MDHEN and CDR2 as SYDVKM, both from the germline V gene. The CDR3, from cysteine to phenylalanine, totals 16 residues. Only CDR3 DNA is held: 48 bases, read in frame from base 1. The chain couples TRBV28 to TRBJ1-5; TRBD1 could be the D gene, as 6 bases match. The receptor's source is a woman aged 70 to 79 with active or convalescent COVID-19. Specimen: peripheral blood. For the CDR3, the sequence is CASSLVRTVSNQPQHF. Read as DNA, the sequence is TGTGCCAGCAGCTTGGTCCGGACAGTGAGCAATCAGCCCCAGCATTTT.